A single sample gave rise to the 27 T cell receptor beta chains below, sequenced in a study of PD-1 blockade in classical Hodgkin lymphoma. Generated by immunoSEQ multiplex PCR, the TCRdb table keeps only in-frame clones and is missing some. This table has roughly 51,000 clones, 65% to 80% appearing once. The time point denotes: cycle 4 day 1 (C4D1), after more than 5 weeks of nivolumab. No patient escaped relapse after autologous stem cell transplantation, and brentuximab vedotin exposure varied. The material sequenced was peripheral blood mononuclear cells (PBMCs), taken before the fourth cycle of nivolumab. These receptors originate from a human donor with classical Hodgkin lymphoma.

This chain's CDR3 is CASSLIAGVETQYF. As DNA, the CDR3 is TGTGCCAGCAGCTTAATAGCGGGAGTAGAGACCCAGTACTTC. The chain is built from TRBV7-9 and TRBJ2-5; 9 positions agree with TRBD2. The CDR3 extends over 14 amino acids. Germline V gene data show CDR1 as SEHNR and CDR2 as FQNEAQ (reference sequence). The junction had 2 bases not matched to a gene; V was cut back by 2 bases and J by 4 bases.

This clone was observed a few times. The chain recombines TRBV19 with TRBJ1-6, with TRBD1 matching 9 bases. The V and J ends lost 9 bases and 9 bases, in that order; junction bases with no gene match: 6. The CDR3 length is 13 residues. From germline, CDR1 is LNHDA and CDR2 SQIVND (reference sequence). In DNA, the CDR3 is TGTGCCAGGACCGGGACAGGGAGTTCACCCCTCCACTTT. This gives the protein CARTGTGSSPLHF.

In its sample, this clone was seen a few times. J is TRBJ1-5 and V is TRBV4-1, with no clear D. The CDR3 extends over 17 amino acids. CDR1 is MGHRA, CDR2 YSYEKL, per germline. V gave up 4 bases and J gave up 6 bases, with 22 bases separating them. CDR3 region: CASSLSLPGPRVQPQHF. CDR3 sequence (DNA): TGCGCCAGCAGCCTGTCCCTCCCGGGTCCTCGGGTTCAGCCCCAGCATTTT.

This rearrangement joins TRBV27 to TRBJ2-3; 7 bases match TRBD1. V was clipped by 2 bases and J by 3 bases; unmatched bases: 5. Germline CDR1 reads MNHEY; CDR2 reads SMNVEV (reference sequence). CDR3 length equals 15 residues. The CDR3 region is CASSLKGARTDTQYF. In nucleotides, the CDR3 is TGTGCCAGCAGTTTAAAGGGGGCTAGGACAGATACGCAGTATTTT.

The chain uses TRBV29-1 and TRBJ2-7; D possibly corresponds to TRBD2 (7 bases). Trimming cost V 5 bases and J 0 bases, with 14 bases left between them. Germline lookup yields CDR1 SQVTM and CDR2 ANQGSEA. The CDR3 sequence is 14 residues long. The DNA for the CDR3 is TGCAGCGTTAGAAAGGGGGAGGGCTCCTACGAGCAGTACTTC. Translated, it gives CSVRKGEGSYEQYF.

The chain is built from TRBV4-2 and TRBJ2-1, with TRBD2 as a possible D gene (7 bases). Trimming left V 4 bases short and J 4 bases short, with 17 bases between. This CDR3 comprises 16 residues. Germline values: CDR1 LGHNA, CDR2 YNFKEQ. This CDR3 is CASSPRGLADYNEQFF. In nucleotides, the CDR3 is TGTGCCAGCAGCCCTCGGGGGCTAGCGGATTACAATGAGCAGTTCTTC.

V and J are TRBV11-3 and TRBJ2-5; no definite D call. Germline CDR1 reads SGHNT; CDR2 reads YENEEA. V gave up 7 bases and J gave up 5 bases, with 14 bases separating them. The length of the CDR3 is 13 residues. The CDR3 here is CASTPRARETQYF. CDR3 DNA: TGTGCCAGCACCCCCCGGGCCAGGGAGACCCAGTACTTC.

The chain joins TRBV5-6 to TRBJ2-5, with TRBD1 matching 9 bases. The CDR3 contains 14 residues. Per germline, CDR1 SGHDT and CDR2 YYEEEE. Unmatched junction bases numbered 5, after V lost 4 bases and J lost 4 bases. CDR3 protein: CASSTGTGRETQYF. The CDR3 bases are TGTGCCAGCAGCACCGGGACAGGGAGAGAGACCCAGTACTTC.

The chain combines TRBV21-1 with TRBJ1-2. TRBV21-1 is tagged as a pseudogene. The length of the CDR3 is 20 residues. The CDR3 DNA reads TGTGCCAGCAGTAAATCTTTACGGGTGGCACATTCTTGCTCTAACTATGGCTACACCTTC. Its translation: CASSKSLRVAHSCSNYGYTF.

The V gene is TRBV28, the J gene TRBJ2-7; D might be TRBD1 (6 bases). The germline V gene encodes CDR1 MDHEN and CDR2 SYDVKM. V dropped 3 bases and J dropped 2 bases, with 11 bases sitting between them. CDR3 size: 14 residues. In DNA, the CDR3 is TGTGCCAGCAGTTTCCGACAGGCCCCCTACGAGCAGTACTTC. Its translation is CASSFRQAPYEQYF. The variable domain in full, with the rest retrieved from reference TRBV28 and TRBJ2-7, is DVKVTQSSRYLVKRTGEKVFLECVQDMDHENMFWYRQDPGLGLRLIYFSYDVKMKEKGDIPEGYSVSREKKERFSLILESASTNQTSMYLCASSFRQAPYEQYFGPGTRLTVT.

The chain combines TRBV5-1 with TRBJ2-6; D may match TRBD1 or TRBD2 (5 bases each). Germline V gives CDR1 SGHRS, CDR2 YFSETQ. The CDR3 consists of 18 residues. Trimming took off 3 bases at V and 2 bases at J, with 18 bases between the two ends. The chain's CDR3 is CASSSGTGEATGANVLTF. The CDR3 nucleotides are TGCGCCAGCAGCTCGGGGACGGGCGAGGCAACTGGGGCCAACGTCCTGACTTTC.

The chain recombines TRBV10-3 with TRBJ1-4; the match to TRBD1 covers 10 bases. V was pared by 3 bases and J by 8 bases, with 3 bases of the junction left unmatched. Germline CDR1 is ENHRY and CDR2 is SYGVKD. This CDR3 comprises 14 residues. The CDR3 DNA reads as TGTGCCATCAGTGATGGGACAGGGGTCGAAAAACTGTTTTTT. As protein: CAISDGTGVEKLFF.

The chain uses TRBV7-8 and TRBJ2-7, with D unresolved. Germline V lookup: CDR1 SGHVS, CDR2 FQNEAQ. V was pared by 5 bases and J by 0 bases, with 8 bases between. This CDR3 region has 13 residues. CDR3 coding DNA: TGTGCCAGCAGCCTAAGGACCTCCTACGAGCAGTACTTC. It yields the protein CASSLRTSYEQYF.

The rearrangement links TRBV7-2 to TRBJ2-5; 7 bases line up with TRBD2. The germline gives CDR1 SGHTA, CDR2 FQGNSA. The CDR3 spans 15 residues. V trimming: 3 bases; J trimming: 5 bases; junction bases outside the gene matches: 9. CDR3 sequence: CASSFPIAGLETQYF. The CDR3 DNA reads TGTGCCAGCAGCTTCCCAATAGCGGGCCTGGAGACCCAGTACTTC.

CDR3 in DNA: TGTGCCAGCAGCTTGGATCGCAATCAGCCCCAGCATTTT. Translated, it gives CASSLDRNQPQHF. The chain has TRBV5-6 and TRBJ1-5; no reliable D call. The germline gives CDR1 SGHDT, CDR2 YYEEEE. CDR3 size: 13 residues. V was clipped by 0 bases and J by 2 bases, with 3 bases between them.

This clone is a singleton in its sample. CDR3 in amino acids: CASSQGQDRGTYEQYF. The CDR3 DNA sequence: TGTGCCAGCAGCCAAGGCCAGGACAGGGGGACCTACGAGCAGTACTTC. The gene calls are TRBV14 and TRBJ2-7; TRBD1 matches 10 bases. V gave up 1 base and J gave up 2 bases; unmatched junction bases: 5. CDR1 and CDR2 (germline): SGHDN, FVKESK. This CDR3 region has 16 residues.

The chain combines TRBV18 with TRBJ2-5, with D hard to call. Trimming pared 0 bases from V and 6 bases from J, leaving 14 bases between. The CDR3 has 15 residues. Germline CDR1 and CDR2: KGHSH and LQKENI. Written as DNA, the CDR3 is TGTGCCAGCTCACCACCGAGTAGTGGGGAAAAGACCCAGTACTTC. This gives the protein CASSPPSSGEKTQYF.

The chain employs TRBV27 and TRBJ1-5; D call uncertain. The germline CDR1 and CDR2 sequences are MNHEY and SMNVEV (reference sequence). There are 16 residues in the CDR3. Trimming removed 0 bases from V and 2 bases from J, with 11 bases in between. CDR3: CASSLSGGMGNQPQHF. Here the CDR3 DNA reads TGTGCCAGCAGTTTATCGGGAGGCATGGGCAATCAGCCCCAGCATTTT.

The chain carries TRBV7-2 and TRBJ1-1; possibly TRBD1 for D (6 bases). Germline assignment: CDR1 SGHTA and CDR2 FQGNSA. The CDR3 contains 15 residues. Trimming removed 9 bases at V and 3 bases at J, with 20 bases between. CDR3 region: CASRTDHGRDTEAFF. DNA for the CDR3: TGTGCCAGTAGGACAGACCACGGGCGGGACACTGAAGCTTTCTTT.

The CDR3 sequence is CASSEVAGREQFF. In DNA form, the CDR3 reads TGTGCCAGCAGTGAGGTAGCGGGAAGGGAGCAGTTCTTC. This rearrangement joins TRBV28 to TRBJ2-1, with 8 bases matching TRBD2. The CDR3 is 13 amino acids. V lost 5 bases, J lost 10 bases, and 7 bases stayed unmatched. CDR1 is MDHEN, CDR2 SYDVKM, per germline.

Written as DNA, the CDR3 is TGTGCCAGCAGTGCGGGATGGGAGACCCAGTACTTC. It is translated as CASSAGWETQYF. The chain couples TRBV6-1 to TRBJ2-5, with D perhaps matching TRBD2 (5 bases). CDR1 MNHNS and CDR2 SASEGT come from the germline V gene. The V gene lost 4 bases and the J gene lost 5 bases, with 8 bases spanning the gap. The CDR3 covers 12 residues.

CDR3 in DNA: TGTGCCAGCAGCCCTCGGACTAGCCACTACGAGCAGTACTTC. Its protein product is CASSPRTSHYEQYF. The chain recombines TRBV11-2 with TRBJ2-7; 8 bases align to TRBD2. Trimming removed 5 bases from V and 3 bases from J; junction bases left unmatched: 6. Germline CDR1 is SGHAT and CDR2 is FQNNGV. This CDR3 is 14 amino acids long.

The rearrangement links TRBV9 to TRBJ2-2; 9 bases map to TRBD1. The ends lost 4 bases at V and 4 bases at J; junction bases unmatched: 8. Looked up from germline, CDR1 is SGDLS and CDR2 is YYNGEE. This CDR3 has 16 amino acids. Here the CDR3 reads CASSPRTGDATGELFF. The CDR3 nucleotides are TGTGCCAGCAGCCCTCGGACAGGGGACGCCACCGGGGAGCTGTTTTTT.

The chain joins TRBV5-4 to TRBJ1-6; no clear D gene. V was clipped by 0 bases and J by 5 bases, with 9 bases between them. The CDR3 extends over 15 amino acids. Germline V lookup: CDR1 SGHNT, CDR2 YYREEE (reference sequence). The CDR3 sequence is CASSLGQPNNSPLHF. CDR3 DNA sequence: TGTGCCAGCAGCTTGGGGCAGCCAAATAATTCACCCCTCCACTTT.

The J gene is TRBJ1-4, the V gene TRBV7-9; D perhaps matches TRBD1 (6 bases). The germline CDR1 and CDR2 sequences are SEHNR and FQNEAQ (reference sequence). V lost 1 base, J lost 6 bases, and 12 bases lay in between. The CDR3 has 15 amino acids. The CDR3 nucleotides read TGTGCCAGCAGCTTAGGGGCAGGGGCTCATGAAAAACTGTTTTTT. Residues: CASSLGAGAHEKLFF.

The chain couples TRBV28 to TRBJ1-4; no clear D gene. Looked up from germline, CDR1 is MDHEN and CDR2 is SYDVKM. V shed 7 bases and J shed 8 bases, with 17 bases lying between them. There are 14 residues in the CDR3. This CDR3 is CASTLGRFVEKLFF. The CDR3 region has the DNA TGTGCCAGCACCCTAGGGAGGTTCGTCGAAAAACTGTTTTTT.

The chain recombines TRBV28 with TRBJ2-1, with D maybe TRBD1 (6 bases). The V and J ends lost 6 bases and 6 bases respectively, with 15 bases between them. Germline CDR1 is MDHEN and CDR2 is SYDVKM. CDR3 length: 14 amino acids. The CDR3 is CASSRDTSLNEQFF. CDR3 DNA sequence: TGTGCCAGCAGCCGGGACACCTCGCTCAATGAGCAGTTCTTC.